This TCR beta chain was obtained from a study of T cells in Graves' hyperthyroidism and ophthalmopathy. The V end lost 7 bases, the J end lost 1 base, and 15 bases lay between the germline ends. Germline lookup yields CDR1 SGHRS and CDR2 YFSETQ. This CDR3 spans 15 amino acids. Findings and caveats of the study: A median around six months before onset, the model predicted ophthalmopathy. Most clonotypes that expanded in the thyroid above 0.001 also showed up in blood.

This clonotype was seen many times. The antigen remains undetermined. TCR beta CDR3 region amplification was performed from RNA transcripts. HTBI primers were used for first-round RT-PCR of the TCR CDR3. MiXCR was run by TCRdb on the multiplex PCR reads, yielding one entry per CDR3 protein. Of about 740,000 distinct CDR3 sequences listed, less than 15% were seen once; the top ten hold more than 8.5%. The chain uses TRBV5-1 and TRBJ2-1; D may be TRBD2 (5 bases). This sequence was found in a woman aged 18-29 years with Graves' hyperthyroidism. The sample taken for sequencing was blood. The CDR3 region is CASQTLPGSYNEQFF. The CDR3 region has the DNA TGCGCCAGCCAAACCCTCCCGGGGTCCTACAATGAGCAGTTCTTC.